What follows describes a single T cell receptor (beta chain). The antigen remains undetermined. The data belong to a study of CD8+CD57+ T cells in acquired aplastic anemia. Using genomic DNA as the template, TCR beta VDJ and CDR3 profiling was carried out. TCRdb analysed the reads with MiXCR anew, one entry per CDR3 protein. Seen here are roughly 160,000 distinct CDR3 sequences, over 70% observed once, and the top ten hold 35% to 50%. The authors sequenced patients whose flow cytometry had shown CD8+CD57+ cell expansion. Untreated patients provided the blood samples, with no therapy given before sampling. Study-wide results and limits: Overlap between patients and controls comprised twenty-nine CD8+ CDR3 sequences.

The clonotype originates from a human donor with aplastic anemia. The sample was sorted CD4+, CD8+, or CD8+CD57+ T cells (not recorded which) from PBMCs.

CDR3 loop: CSARDQLAGLYEQYF. The CDR3 DNA sequence: TGCAGTGCTAGAGATCAACTAGCGGGTCTCTACGAGCAGTACTTC. This chain joins TRBV20-1 and TRBJ2-7, with 9 bases matching TRBD2. The V segment lost 0 bases and the J segment 3 bases; nucleotides outside the gene matches: 6. Germline V CDR1 and CDR2: DFQATT, SNEGSKA (reference sequence). The CDR3 covers 15 residues.